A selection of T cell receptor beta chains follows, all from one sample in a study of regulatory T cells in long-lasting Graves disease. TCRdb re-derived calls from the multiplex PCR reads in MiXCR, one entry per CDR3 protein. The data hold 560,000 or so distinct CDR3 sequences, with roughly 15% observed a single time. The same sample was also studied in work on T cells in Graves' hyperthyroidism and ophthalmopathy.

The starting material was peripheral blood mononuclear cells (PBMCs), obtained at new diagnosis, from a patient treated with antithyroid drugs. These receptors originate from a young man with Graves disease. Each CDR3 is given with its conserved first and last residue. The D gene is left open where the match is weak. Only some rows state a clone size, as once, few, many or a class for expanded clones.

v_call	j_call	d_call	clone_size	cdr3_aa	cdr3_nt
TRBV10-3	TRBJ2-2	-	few	CAIREPGELFF	TGTGCCATCAGGGAACCCGGGGAGCTGTTTTTT
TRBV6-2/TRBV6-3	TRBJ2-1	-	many	CASRFLMGSSSYNEQFF	TGTGCCAGCAGATTCCTGATGGGTTCTAGCTCCTACAATGAGCAGTTCTTC
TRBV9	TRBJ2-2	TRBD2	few	CASSVRAGATGELFF	TGTGCCAGCAGCGTAAGGGCGGGAGCCACCGGGGAGCTGTTTTTT
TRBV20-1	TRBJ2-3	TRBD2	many	CSAMGTSGRPDTQYF	TGCAGTGCTATGGGGACTAGCGGGAGACCAGATACGCAGTATTTT
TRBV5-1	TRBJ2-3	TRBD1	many	CASCRGTYTDTQYF	TGCGCCAGCTGCAGGGGGACCTACACAGATACGCAGTATTTT
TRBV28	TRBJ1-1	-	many	CASSSTEAFF	TGTGCCAGCAGTTCCACTGAAGCTTTCTTT
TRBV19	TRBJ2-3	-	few	CASSMRITDTQYF	TGTGCCAGTAGTATGAGGATCACAGATACGCAGTATTTT
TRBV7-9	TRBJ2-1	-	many	CASRLANGYNEQFF	TGTGCCAGCAGACTGGCTAACGGGTACAATGAGCAGTTCTTC
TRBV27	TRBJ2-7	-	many	CASGYRMAYEQYF	TGTGCCAGCGGGTATCGGATGGCCTACGAGCAGTACTTC
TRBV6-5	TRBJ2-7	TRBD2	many	CASSYFRGVGGSSPSSYEQYF	TGTGCCAGCAGTTACTTTCGGGGGGTCGGTGGGAGTTCCCCAAGCTCCTACGAGCAGTACTTC
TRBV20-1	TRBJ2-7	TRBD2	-	CSARWLAVSYEQYF	TGCAGTGCTAGATGGCTAGCGGTCTCCTACGAGCAGTACTTC
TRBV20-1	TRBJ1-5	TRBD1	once	CSAGTVGQPQHF	TGCAGTGCTGGGACAGTGGGTCAGCCCCAGCATTTT